This T cell receptor (beta chain) appears in the sequencing data of a study of blood T cell repertoires in COVID-19. Germline CDR1 is SGDLS and CDR2 is YYNGEE. V gave up 0 bases and J gave up 1 base; unmatched junction bases: 3. The CDR3 spans 16 residues. Clones were sequenced by immunoSEQ multiplex PCR, and TCRdb holds only the in-frame ones, with some missing. The sample has about 200,000 clones, about four fifths seen once. This rearrangement joins TRBV9 to TRBJ2-5; 10 bases line up with TRBD2. Material for sequencing was peripheral blood. This receptor was obtained from a woman aged 70-85 years with active or convalescent COVID-19. The CDR3 nucleotides are TGTGCCAGCAGCGTAGGTCCTAGCGGGAGCCAAGAGACCCAGTACTTC. It specifies CASSVGPSGSQETQYF.